This T cell receptor beta chain was identified in a study of glioma-infiltrating T cells after dendritic cell vaccination. In the study overall: Glioblastoma patients came from Phase I and II dendritic cell vaccination trials. Autologous tumor lysate-pulsed dendritic cell vaccination was given between about 2002 and 2013. Autologous tumor lysate was loaded overnight onto monocyte-derived dendritic cells grown about 7 days with IL-4 and GM-CSF. Three intradermal dendritic cell vaccine injections were given every two weeks.

Assay: immunoSEQ multiplex PCR; the TCRdb copy retains only in-frame clones and omits some. The profile shows about 99,000 clones, approximately 80% of them singletons. Time point given: after dendritic cell vaccination, including at tumor progression/relapse. V shed 2 bases and J 3 bases; nucleotides not matched to a gene: 16. Germline assignment: CDR1 SEHNR and CDR2 FQNEAQ (reference sequence). CDR3 size: 18 residues. The chain has TRBV7-9 and TRBJ2-7, with 7 bases identical to TRBD1. The clonotype comes from a human donor with glioblastoma. The sample consisted of blood, taken after dendritic cell vaccination. As DNA, the CDR3 is TGTGCCAGCAGCTTACTGACCGCCTCTAGAGGGGGCTACTACGAGCAGTACTTC. This codes for CASSLLTASRGGYYEQYF.